The 20 T cell receptor beta chains below all came from one sample that was sequenced in a study of identifying expanded T cells in peripheral blood. Clones were read by immunoSEQ multiplex PCR, and TCRdb kept only the in-frame ones, dropping some. Of roughly 96,000 clones in the sample, approximately 88% are singletons; the top ten hold about 6%. Material for sequencing was blood. The receptors here all came from a person aged 18-70 years in good health.

The chain recombines TRBV11-2 with TRBJ1-1; TRBD1 might be the D (5 bases). Trimming stripped 8 bases from V and 5 bases from J, with 21 bases between. CDR1 SGHAT and CDR2 FQNNGV come from the germline V gene. The CDR3 sequence is 15 residues long. The CDR3 DNA reads TGTGCCAGCCACGAAGGAAGCACAGGACCAACTGAAGCTTTCTTT. Residues: CASHEGSTGPTEAFF.

V is TRBV7-3 and J is TRBJ2-7; TRBD1 might be the D (6 bases). The CDR3 loop spans 14 amino acids. Trimming pared 5 bases from V and 0 bases from J, leaving 11 bases between. CDR1 is SGHTA and CDR2 is FQGTGA in the germline V gene. In DNA form, the CDR3 reads TGTGCCAGCAGCCCAGACAGGAGCTCCTACGAGCAGTACTTC. It encodes CASSPDRSSYEQYF.

This clone was picked up a small number of times. V gene TRBV6-5 combines with J gene TRBJ1-5; D might be TRBD1 (5 bases). The CDR3 length is 14 residues. Trimming stripped 0 bases from V and 7 bases from J, with 10 bases between. CDR1 MNHEY and CDR2 SVGAGI come from the germline V gene. The DNA of the CDR3 is TGTGCCAGCAGTTACTCCCGGGGGGAGCAGCCCCAGCATTTT. Protein product: CASSYSRGEQPQHF.

The chain has TRBV30 and TRBJ2-3, with 10 bases lining up with TRBD1. V shed 3 bases and J 5 bases; nucleotides not matched to a gene: 5. This CDR3 region has 14 residues. Looked up from germline, CDR1 is GTSNPN and CDR2 is SVGIG (reference sequence). The CDR3 reads CAWRSRTGGDTQYF. In nucleotides, the CDR3 is TGTGCCTGGAGGTCCCGGACAGGGGGAGATACGCAGTATTTT.

The chain couples TRBV19 to TRBJ2-7, with D possibly being TRBD2 (7 bases). The CDR3 spans 15 residues. Trimming pared 7 bases from V and 0 bases from J, leaving 16 bases between. CDR1 and CDR2 from the germline V gene are LNHDA and SQIVND (reference sequence). The CDR3 DNA follows: TGTGCCAGTAAGTTCGGCGCGGGGGCCTCCTACGAGCAGTACTTC. Amino acids: CASKFGAGASYEQYF.

The J gene is TRBJ2-3, the V gene TRBV7-9; D is uncertain. Trimming took off 4 bases at V and 0 bases at J, with 2 bases between the two ends. CDR1 SEHNR and CDR2 FQNEAQ come from the germline V gene (reference sequence). CDR3 length: 12 residues. For the CDR3, the DNA is TGTGCCAGCAGCTACAGCACAGATACGCAGTATTTT. Amino acid sequence: CASSYSTDTQYF.

V and J are TRBV5-1 and TRBJ1-1; D is unclear. Germline V gene sequence: CDR1 SGHRS, CDR2 YFSETQ. The V end was cut by 0 bases, the J end by 6 bases, with 12 bases between. The CDR3 is 14 residues long. Here the CDR3 DNA reads TGCGCCAGCAGCTTGGGACATCTTGGGTCTGAAGCTTTCTTT. It yields the protein CASSLGHLGSEAFF. Complete variable domain (other parts from reference TRBV5-1 and TRBJ1-1): KAGVTQTPRYLIKTRGQQVTLSCSPISGHRSVSWYQQTPGQGLQFLFEYFSETQRNKGNFPGRFSGRQFSNSRSEMNVSTLELGDSALYLCASSLGHLGSEAFFGQGTRLTVV.

This chain joins TRBV7-6 and TRBJ1-1; no reliable D call. The CDR3 covers 13 residues. From germline, CDR1 is SGHVS and CDR2 FNYEAQ. V was cut by 2 bases and J by 6 bases, with 10 bases left in between. Here the CDR3 reads CASSLRHDAEAFF. The CDR3 DNA reads TGTGCCAGCAGCTTACGGCATGACGCTGAAGCTTTCTTT. Drawing the rest from reference TRBV7-6 and TRBJ1-1, the complete variable domain is GAGVSQSPRYKVTKRGQDVALRCDPISGHVSLYWYRQALGQGPEFLTYFNYEAQQDKSGLPNDRFSAERPEGSISTLTIQRTEQRDSAMYRCASSLRHDAEAFFGQGTRLTVV.

This chain links TRBV6-5 with TRBJ2-5, with 8 bases lining up with TRBD1. This CDR3 comprises 14 residues. J gave up 4 bases and V 6 bases, and 7 bases lay outside the gene matches. Germline V CDR1 and CDR2: MNHEY, SVGAGI. In nucleotides, the CDR3 is TGTGCCAGCAGCCTACAGGGGGGAGGAGAGACCCAGTACTTC. Residues: CASSLQGGGETQYF.

The chain recombines TRBV19 with TRBJ2-1; D is unresolved. Germline V gene lookup returns CDR1 LNHDA and CDR2 SQIVND (reference sequence). V dropped 6 bases and J dropped 4 bases, with 13 bases sitting between them. CDR3 length: 14 amino acids. The CDR3 nucleotides are TGTGCCAGTAGCCAACAGCTAAGATACAATGAGCAGTTCTTC. Its translation: CASSQQLRYNEQFF.

This chain joins TRBV7-8 and TRBJ2-2; no definite D call. With 1 base removed from V and 0 bases from J, the gap between germline ends came to 9 bases. The CDR3 totals 16 residues. CDR1 is SGHVS and CDR2 is FQNEAQ in the germline V gene. CDR3 DNA sequence: TGTGCCAGCAGCTTAGGTGCGCGGCCGAACACCGGGGAGCTGTTTTTT. Amino acid sequence: CASSLGARPNTGELFF.

The chain has TRBV9 and TRBJ1-1; 8 bases agree with TRBD1. The germline V gene has CDR1 SGDLS and CDR2 YYNGEE. Trimming removed 0 bases from V and 6 bases from J; junction bases left unmatched: 10. The CDR3 has 16 amino acids. CDR3 bases: TGTGCCAGCAGCGTAGGAGGACAGGGTATCGTCGCTGAAGCTTTCTTT. Its translation is CASSVGGQGIVAEAFF.

The chain carries TRBV7-2 and TRBJ1-1, with D unresolved. Deletions cut 1 base from V and 1 base from J, with 4 bases between. This CDR3 is 13 amino acids long. Germline V gene sequence: CDR1 SGHTA, CDR2 FQGNSA. CDR3 in amino acids: CASSLGQNTEAFF. Here the CDR3 DNA reads TGTGCCAGCAGCTTAGGACAGAACACTGAAGCTTTCTTT. The whole variable domain, filled in from reference TRBV7-2 and TRBJ1-1, reads GAGVSQSPSNKVTEKGKDVELRCDPISGHTALYWYRQSLGQGLEFLIYFQGNSAPDKSGLPSDRFSAERTGGSVSTLTIQRTQQEDSAVYLCASSLGQNTEAFFGQGTRLTVV.

Only one count was recorded for this clone. The V and J genes are TRBV6-5 and TRBJ2-7; TRBD1 aligns across 10 bases. V lost 2 bases and J lost 9; bases outside the gene matches: 10. The CDR3 runs 15 residues. Germline values: CDR1 MNHEY, CDR2 SVGAGI. CDR3: CASSYQRGQGSVQYF. The DNA of the CDR3 is TGTGCCAGCAGTTACCAGAGGGGACAGGGGTCAGTGCAGTACTTC.

The chain couples TRBV7-3 to TRBJ2-2; no clear D gene. V dropped 1 base and J dropped 0 bases, with 9 bases sitting between them. The germline gives CDR1 SGHTA, CDR2 FQGTGA. This CDR3 comprises 16 residues. The CDR3, as DNA: TGTGCCAGCAGCTTAAATGGCCTCGCGAACACCGGGGAGCTGTTTTTT. It translates to CASSLNGLANTGELFF. The variable domain in full, completed from reference TRBV7-3 and TRBJ2-2, reads GAGVSQTPSNKVTEKGKYVELRCDPISGHTALYWYRQSLGQGPEFLIYFQGTGAADDSGLPNDRFFAVRPEGSVSTLKIQRTERGDSAVYLCASSLNGLANTGELFFGEGSRLTVL.

This chain links TRBV6-5 with TRBJ2-4, with D perhaps assigned TRBD1 or TRBD2 (5 bases each). CDR1 is MNHEY, CDR2 SVGAGI, per germline. Trimming took 0 bases from V and 0 from J, leaving 6 bases between them. The CDR3 sequence is 15 residues long. The CDR3 protein is CASSYSGVAKNIQYF. The CDR3, as DNA: TGTGCCAGCAGTTACTCGGGGGTAGCCAAAAACATTCAGTACTTC.

The gene calls are TRBV7-8 and TRBJ1-2, with D maybe TRBD1 (5 bases). CDR1 and CDR2 (germline): SGHVS, FQNEAQ. V lost 2 bases, J lost 7 bases, and 11 bases lay in between. This CDR3 has 13 residues. The CDR3 DNA is TGTGCCAGCAGCTTAAGGGGCCCGGGTGGCTACACCTTC. This codes for CASSLRGPGGYTF.

The V gene is TRBV7-9, the J gene TRBJ1-1; TRBD1 matches at 7 bases. The CDR3 has 15 residues. The trim removed 5 bases at V and 2 bases at J, leaving 8 bases unmatched. From germline, CDR1 is SEHNR and CDR2 FQNEAQ (reference sequence). The DNA for the CDR3 is TGTGCCAGCAGCCTACAAGGGGGCATTAACACTGAAGCTTTCTTT. It yields the protein CASSLQGGINTEAFF.

The V and J genes are TRBV7-9 and TRBJ1-2; the match to TRBD1 covers 12 bases. Looked up from germline, CDR1 is SEHNR and CDR2 is FQNEAQ (reference sequence). There are 17 residues in the CDR3. V gave up 2 bases and J gave up 6 bases; unmatched junction bases: 10. CDR3 amino acids: CASSLLLRDRGLDGYTF. Here the CDR3 DNA reads TGTGCCAGCAGCTTACTCTTACGGGACAGGGGGCTGGATGGCTACACCTTC.

This chain links TRBV7-9 with TRBJ1-5, with D maybe TRBD1 (5 bases). V lost 5 bases and J 1 base, leaving 18 bases between the germline ends. The germline CDR1 and CDR2 sequences are SEHNR and FQNEAQ (reference sequence). This CDR3 has 17 amino acids. Here the CDR3 DNA reads TGTGCCAGCAGCCAAGGACACTCTACAGACAGCAATCAGCCCCAGCATTTT. This gives the protein CASSQGHSTDSNQPQHF. Filled out from reference TRBV7-9 and TRBJ1-5, the complete variable domain reads DTGVSQNPRHKITKRGQNVTFRCDPISEHNRLYWYRQTLGQGPEFLTYFQNEAQLEKSRLLSDRFSAERPKGSFSTLEIQRTEQGDSAMYLCASSQGHSTDSNQPQHFGDGTRLSIL.